This is a list of T cell receptor beta chains from one sample in a study of cytomegalovirus exposure and HLA in healthy donors. The data were produced by immunoSEQ multiplex PCR, yet TCRdb's version contains in-frame clones alone and is incomplete. The table has over 150,000 clones, 82% seen once; the top ten hold about 0.1%. Sequencing used PBMCs. The origin of the receptors is a boy aged 2 to 10 in good health and CMV-seronegative. Both conserved end residues are trimmed from each CDR3.

J gene	V gene	CDR3 protein
TRBJ1-2	TRBV7-2	ASSLQGPLVSGYT
TRBJ1-3	TRBV5-1	ASNFSGGTGNTIY
TRBJ2-7	TRBV4-1	ASSQEVLQGVGEQY
TRBJ2-2	TRBV7-9	ASSFGTANTGELF
TRBJ2-1	TRBV7-9	ASSASRGRYNEQF
TRBJ2-7	TRBV19	ASSSSRTGVYEQY
TRBJ2-1	TRBV20-1	SAPVYNEQF
TRBJ1-2	TRBV7-9	ASSLKHRGRLGYGYT
TRBJ2-1	TRBV7-6	ASSRPAGGTPYNEQF
TRBJ2-4	TRBV4-2	ASSQDRGVVAGGPEVAKNIQY
TRBJ1-5	TRBV5-3	ARSLGLQDNQPQH
TRBJ1-4	TRBV11-2	ASSLGRTGIYEKLF
TRBJ2-1	TRBV5-6	ASSLGGGGAGNEQF
TRBJ1-4	TRBV7-9	ASTAGEKLF
TRBJ2-2	TRBV7-8	ASSSQGMIAGELF
TRBJ1-2	TRBV4-1	ASSQEGVNRGYGYT
.	TRBV9	ASSRPGTSGGDYEQY
TRBJ1-1	TRBV7-8	ASSLTNTEAF
TRBJ1-5	TRBV7-9	ASSLESGTPNQPQH
TRBJ2-7	TRBV4-3	ASSQDSVRETYEQY
TRBJ1-6	TRBV4-2	ASSQSKGGYNSPLH
TRBJ2-2	TRBV9	ASSAPTFSNTGELF
TRBJ2-2	TRBV4-3	ASSQPLAGGPGELF
TRBJ2-7	TRBV13	ASSRGTAGAYEQY
TRBJ2-3	TRBV9	ASSVESGGVADTQY
TRBJ1-2	TRBV12-2	ASRLKGGTPNGYT
TRBJ2-1	TRBV30	AWSGVGKQF
TRBJ2-7	TRBV11-2	ASSPGLAGYEQY
TRBJ1-2	TRBV12-5	ASGFQTVDYGYT
TRBJ2-1	TRBV4-3	ASSLTHTGGRNEQF
TRBJ2-5	TRBV28	ASSLVGARETQY
TRBJ1-2	TRBV6-1	ATGGGQGNGYT
TRBJ2-1	TRBV4-3	ASSPGSGGNEQF
TRBJ2-3	TRBV10-2	ASSATGGTDTQY
TRBJ1-4	TRBV11-2	ASSLEPGTENEKLF
TRBJ2-6	TRBV4-1	ASSQDPAGANVLT
TRBJ1-1	TRBV5-1	ASSLRSLGGNTEAF
TRBJ1-2	TRBV6-5	ASSFHGGQGGYT
TRBJ2-7	TRBV2	ASFPGGGGPRIEQY
TRBJ2-5	TRBV5-1	ASSLAGSGGVQTQY
TRBJ2-1	TRBV7-9	ASSTHHRDHEQF
TRBJ2-3	TRBV27	ASSSGQGKTDTQY
TRBJ1-2	TRBV6-1	ASSIGTSYDYT
TRBJ1-6	TRBV15	ATSRGRTGHSPLH
TRBJ1-5	TRBV21-1	ASSKVRTGSRSNQPQH
TRBJ1-2	TRBV5-1	ASSLPGTGGDGYT
TRBJ1-1	TRBV27	ASSFGFNTEAF
TRBJ2-3	TRBV4-3	ASSQEPMGGWADTQY
TRBJ1-4	TRBV19	ASRDPLRDSNQKLF